These 26 T cell receptor beta chains share one sample of origin, sequenced in a study of cytomegalovirus exposure and HLA in healthy donors. The study ran its PCR with 60 Vbeta and 13 Jbeta primers. Using immunoSEQ multiplex PCR, the repertoire was profiled, and TCRdb retains in-frame clones only, with some absent. The table lists about 160,000 clones, approximately 72% of them singletons. The sample comprised PBMCs. These receptors were collected from a female donor in good health and CMV-seronegative.

The chain joins TRBV7-9 to TRBJ2-2, with 11 bases fitting TRBD1. From germline, CDR1 is SEHNR and CDR2 FQNEAQ (reference sequence). This CDR3 region has 18 residues. J lost 5 bases, V lost 1 base, and 9 bases had no gene match. The CDR3 DNA sequence: TGTGCCAGCAGCTTAGTTGGACAGGGGGCGCGAGGAACCGGGGAGCTGTTTTTT. Its translation: CASSLVGQGARGTGELFF. Based on the CDR3 plus reference TRBV7-9 and TRBJ2-2, the full variable domain is DTGVSQNPRHKITKRGQNVTFRCDPISEHNRLYWYRQTLGQGPEFLTYFQNEAQLEKSRLLSDRFSAERPKGSFSTLEIQRTEQGDSAMYLCASSLVGQGARGTGELFFGEGSRLTVL.

The chain couples TRBV29-1 to TRBJ1-4; a possible D gene is TRBD1 (5 bases). CDR1 is SQVTM, CDR2 ANQGSEA, per germline. Between the trimmed V and J ends, which lost 7 bases and 5 bases, there was a span of 20 bases. The CDR3 covers 15 residues. CDR3 coding DNA: TGCAGCGCCTCGACAGCACTCACCGGGAATGAAAAACTGTTTTTT. The encoded protein is CSASTALTGNEKLFF.

This clone occurred a few times. The CDR3: CASSSGDRWNTEAFF. The CDR3 nucleotides read TGCGCCAGCAGCTCGGGGGACCGTTGGAACACTGAAGCTTTCTTT. The chain couples TRBV5-1 to TRBJ1-1; tentative D call: TRBD1 (5 bases). The CDR3 contains 15 residues. The germline CDR1 and CDR2 sequences are SGHRS and YFSETQ. V lost 3 bases to trimming and J lost 1 base, with 13 bases between them. Based on the CDR3 plus reference TRBV5-1 and TRBJ1-1, the full variable domain is KAGVTQTPRYLIKTRGQQVTLSCSPISGHRSVSWYQQTPGQGLQFLFEYFSETQRNKGNFPGRFSGRQFSNSRSEMNVSTLELGDSALYLCASSSGDRWNTEAFFGQGTRLTVV.

This clone was detected once. This sample includes further DNA sequences coding for the same CDR3. V is TRBV5-1 and J is TRBJ1-4; D call uncertain. V shed 0 bases and J shed 0 bases, with 6 bases lying between them. Germline V gene data show CDR1 as SGHRS and CDR2 as YFSETQ. The CDR3 covers 15 residues. DNA for the CDR3: TGCGCCAGCAGCTTGGCGGGAGCAACTAATGAAAAACTGTTTTTT. This gives the protein CASSLAGATNEKLFF.

This sequence joins TRBV18 and TRBJ1-5; D remains ambiguous. The CDR3 sequence is 16 residues long. CDR1 and CDR2 (germline): KGHSH, LQKENI. V dropped 1 base and J dropped 4 bases, with 14 bases sitting between them. CDR3 amino acids: CASSPLPLQPNQPQHF. For the CDR3, the DNA is TGTGCCAGCTCACCACTCCCTTTACAGCCAAATCAGCCCCAGCATTTT.

The rearrangement joins TRBV19 to TRBJ1-1; 8 bases map to TRBD1. The V segment lost 7 bases and the J segment 1 base; nucleotides outside the gene matches: 8. Germline values: CDR1 LNHDA, CDR2 SQIVND (reference sequence). The CDR3 runs to 15 residues. CDR3 sequence: CASTDLDRGNTEAFF. CDR3 bases: TGTGCCAGTACTGATTTAGACAGGGGGAACACTGAAGCTTTCTTT.

CDR3: CARYLTGQGYTF. CDR3 nucleotide sequence: TGCGCCCGCTATTTGACAGGGCAGGGCTACACCTTC. This chain uses TRBV4-1 with TRBJ1-2, with 7 positions matching TRBD1. From germline, CDR1 is MGHRA and CDR2 YSYEKL. This CDR3 comprises 12 residues. The junction had 11 bases not matched to a gene; V was cut back by 11 bases and J by 8 bases.

The chain combines TRBV18 with TRBJ1-2, with no clear D. The germline CDR1 and CDR2 sequences are KGHSH and LQKENI. Trimming cost V 6 bases and J 0 bases, with 11 bases left between them. There are 14 residues in the CDR3. CDR3 sequence reads: CASSSGISNYGYTF. The CDR3 DNA follows: TGTGCCAGCTCGTCAGGCATCTCTAACTATGGCTACACCTTC.

The V and J genes are TRBV4-2 and TRBJ2-7; 7 bases map to TRBD2. The CDR3 has 15 residues. V lost 2 bases to trimming and J lost 2 bases; unmatched junction nucleotides: 6. In germline, CDR1 is LGHNA, CDR2 YNFKEQ. The CDR3 DNA reads TGTGCCAGCAGCCAATTCTGGGGGGGGACCTACGAGCAGTACTTC. Amino acid sequence: CASSQFWGGTYEQYF.

V is TRBV30 and J is TRBJ2-3, with D perhaps TRBD2 (6 bases). Germline CDR1 reads GTSNPN; CDR2 reads SVGIG (reference sequence). This CDR3 spans 14 amino acids. The V end lost 0 bases, the J end lost 1 base, and 8 bases lay between the germline ends. In DNA form, the CDR3 reads TGTGCCTGGAGTGTACGCGGGGGCACAGATACGCAGTATTTT. Amino acid sequence: CAWSVRGGTDTQYF.

This chain links TRBV6-5 with TRBJ2-5, with D tentatively TRBD2 (5 bases). V lost 5 bases and J 2 bases, leaving 12 bases between the germline ends. The CDR3 runs to 14 residues. Germline V CDR1 and CDR2: MNHEY, SVGAGI. The CDR3 reads CASSNHPGQETQYF. The CDR3 nucleotides read TGTGCCAGCAGTAACCACCCGGGACAAGAGACCCAGTACTTC.

This sequence joins TRBV6-4 and TRBJ1-2; 10 bases match TRBD1. The CDR3 has 15 amino acids. In germline, CDR1 is MRHNA, CDR2 SNTAGT. V was pared by 2 bases and J by 8 bases, with 8 bases of the junction left unmatched. The CDR3 DNA is TGTGCCAGCAGTGACAACTGGACAGGGGGGGGAGGCTACACCTTC. Translation: CASSDNWTGGGGYTF.

The chain has TRBV5-4 and TRBJ2-2; the D gene is possibly TRBD2 (6 bases). V gave up 4 bases and J gave up 0 bases, with 10 bases separating them. There are 15 residues in the CDR3. CDR1 is SGHNT and CDR2 is YYREEE in the germline V gene (reference sequence). The CDR3 reads CASSPGGTNTGELFF. CDR3 nucleotide sequence: TGTGCCAGCAGCCCCGGGGGTACGAACACCGGGGAGCTGTTTTTT.

A note on this clone: This specimen includes other DNA sequences encoding the same CDR3. J is TRBJ1-1 and V is TRBV29-1; the D is unclear. The CDR3 length is 11 residues. Germline CDR1 reads SQVTM; CDR2 reads ANQGSEA. V shed 3 bases and J shed 3 bases, with 5 bases lying between them. The CDR3 spells CSVESDTEAFF. In DNA form, the CDR3 reads TGCAGCGTTGAGAGTGACACTGAAGCTTTCTTT.

The chain joins TRBV5-1 to TRBJ2-6; D is unclear. The CDR3 has 14 residues. From germline, CDR1 is SGHRS and CDR2 YFSETQ. V lost 1 base, J lost 2 bases, and 4 bases lay in between. This CDR3 is CASSLFAGANVLTF. CDR3 bases: TGCGCCAGCAGCTTGTTCGCTGGGGCCAACGTCCTGACTTTC.

This rearrangement joins TRBV5-1 to TRBJ2-3; a possible D gene is TRBD2 (6 bases). Trimming removed 0 bases from V and 0 bases from J, with 11 bases in between. Germline CDR1 SGHRS, CDR2 YFSETQ. The CDR3 is 16 residues long. CDR3 residues: CASSLDVAGSTDTQYF. The CDR3 nucleotides read TGCGCCAGCAGCTTGGACGTGGCGGGAAGCACAGATACGCAGTATTTT. Combining the CDR3 with reference TRBV5-1 and TRBJ2-3 gives the whole variable domain KAGVTQTPRYLIKTRGQQVTLSCSPISGHRSVSWYQQTPGQGLQFLFEYFSETQRNKGNFPGRFSGRQFSNSRSEMNVSTLELGDSALYLCASSLDVAGSTDTQYFGPGTRLTVL.

The table lists this clone with a few counts. The chain has TRBV19 and TRBJ1-1; 7 bases align to TRBD1. Germline loops: CDR1 LNHDA, CDR2 SQIVND (reference sequence). V lost 10 bases to trimming and J lost 5 bases; unmatched junction nucleotides: 7. The CDR3 contains 12 residues. The CDR3 DNA reads as TGTGCCACGACACAGGGGACGACTGAAGCTTTCTTT. Protein: CATTQGTTEAFF.

The V and J genes are TRBV5-4 and TRBJ2-7; a possible D gene is TRBD2 (5 bases). V dropped 1 base and J dropped 9 bases, with 11 bases sitting between them. Germline CDR1 and CDR2: SGHNT and YYREEE (reference sequence). The CDR3 has 12 residues. The CDR3 nucleotides read TGTGCCAGCAGCTTGAACGGGATAGGGCAGTACTTC. The encoded protein is CASSLNGIGQYF.

The genes are TRBV5-1 and TRBJ1-2; TRBD1 aligns across 11 bases. The V gene's germline CDR1 is SGHRS and CDR2 YFSETQ. The CDR3 contains 15 residues. Trimming at V came to 4 bases and at J to 4 bases, leaving 6 bases not matched to a gene. CDR3 amino acids: CASSLGGQGGYGYTF. The CDR3 DNA sequence: TGCGCCAGCAGCCTGGGGGGACAGGGGGGCTATGGCTACACCTTC.

This chain links TRBV2 with TRBJ1-4; D ambiguous. The germline V gene has CDR1 SNHLY and CDR2 FYNNEI. Deletions cut 8 bases from V and 4 bases from J, with 14 bases between. The CDR3 consists of 14 residues. The CDR3 spells CASGRYSNNEKLFF. The CDR3, as DNA: TGTGCCAGCGGAAGGTACAGTAATAATGAAAAACTGTTTTTT.

This clone was detected only a few times. V gene TRBV7-8 combines with J gene TRBJ2-7; 7 bases map to TRBD1. The CDR3 covers 14 residues. V lost 1 base, J lost 3 bases, and 3 bases stayed unmatched. Germline V CDR1 and CDR2: SGHVS, FQNEAQ. The CDR3 spells CASSLGGQNYEQYF. The CDR3 DNA is TGTGCCAGCAGCTTAGGGGGACAGAACTACGAGCAGTACTTC. The full variable domain, in which reference TRBV7-8 and TRBJ2-7 provide the parts outside the CDR3, is GAGVSQSPRYKVAKRGQDVALRCDPISGHVSLFWYQQALGQGPEFLTYFQNEAQLDKSGLPSDRFFAERPEGSVSTLKIQRTQQEDSAVYLCASSLGGQNYEQYFGPGTRLTVT.

This clone was detected only once. The chain recombines TRBV19 with TRBJ1-1; the match to TRBD1 covers 11 bases. The CDR3 runs to 16 residues. V trimming: 5 bases; J trimming: 3 bases; junction bases outside the gene matches: 8. The V gene's germline CDR1 is LNHDA and CDR2 SQIVND (reference sequence). The CDR3 nucleotides read TGTGCCAGTAGTCGGACAGGGGGCCTTCCGCACACTGAAGCTTTCTTT. Protein product: CASSRTGGLPHTEAFF.

The genes are TRBV19 and TRBJ1-5; D perhaps matches TRBD1 (6 bases). The CDR3 loop spans 15 amino acids. The germline V gene has CDR1 LNHDA and CDR2 SQIVND (reference sequence). Trimming left V 6 bases short and J 0 bases short, with 12 bases between. CDR3 sequence: CASRPQGVSNQPQHF. The CDR3 DNA reads as TGTGCCAGTAGACCACAGGGAGTTAGCAATCAGCCCCAGCATTTT.

This chain connects TRBV5-6 to TRBJ2-2; 11 bases fit TRBD2. The ends lost 0 bases at V and 7 bases at J; junction bases unmatched: 8. Germline CDR1 and CDR2: SGHDT and YYEEEE. The CDR3 is 17 amino acids. This CDR3 reads CASSLGLAGGRVGELFF. CDR3 sequence (DNA): TGTGCCAGCAGCTTGGGGCTAGCGGGGGGCCGAGTCGGGGAGCTGTTTTTT.

The V and J genes are TRBV30 and TRBJ2-7; D remains ambiguous. The CDR3 is 12 residues long. Trimming removed 8 bases from V and 0 bases from J, with 11 bases in between. Germline V gives CDR1 GTSNPN, CDR2 SVGIG (reference sequence). DNA of the CDR3: TGTGCCGGCACATCTAGCTCCTACGAGCAGTACTTC. Its translation: CAGTSSSYEQYF.

The chain employs TRBV27 and TRBJ2-7; 7 nucleotides agree with TRBD2. Germline lookup yields CDR1 MNHEY and CDR2 SMNVEV (reference sequence). The CDR3 length is 15 residues. The junction had 5 bases not matched to a gene; V was cut back by 1 base and J by 2 bases. This CDR3 reads CASSLLGEGPYEQYF. The CDR3 DNA sequence: TGTGCCAGCAGTTTATTGGGGGAGGGTCCCTACGAGCAGTACTTC.